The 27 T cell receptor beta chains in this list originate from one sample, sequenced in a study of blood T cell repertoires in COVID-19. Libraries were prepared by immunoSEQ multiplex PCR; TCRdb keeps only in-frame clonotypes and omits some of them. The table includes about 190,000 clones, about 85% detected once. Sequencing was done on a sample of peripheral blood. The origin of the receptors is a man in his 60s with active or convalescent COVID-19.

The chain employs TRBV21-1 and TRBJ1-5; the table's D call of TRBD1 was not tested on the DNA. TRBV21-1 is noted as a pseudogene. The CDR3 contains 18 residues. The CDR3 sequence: CASSKRRGTNYSNQPQHF. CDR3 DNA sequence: TGTGCCAGCAGCAAAAGAAGAGGGACAAATTATAGCAATCAGCCCCAGCATTTT.

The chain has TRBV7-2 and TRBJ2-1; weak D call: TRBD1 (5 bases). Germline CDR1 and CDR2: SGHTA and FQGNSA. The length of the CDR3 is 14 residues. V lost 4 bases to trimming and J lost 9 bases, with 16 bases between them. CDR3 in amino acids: CASSSWGETGEQFF. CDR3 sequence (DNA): TGTGCCAGCAGCTCATGGGGCGAGACGGGTGAGCAGTTCTTC. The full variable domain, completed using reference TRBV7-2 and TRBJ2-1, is GAGVSQSPSNKVTEKGKDVELRCDPISGHTALYWYRQSLGQGLEFLIYFQGNSAPDKSGLPSDRFSAERTGGSVSTLTIQRTQQEDSAVYLCASSSWGETGEQFFGPGTRLTVL.

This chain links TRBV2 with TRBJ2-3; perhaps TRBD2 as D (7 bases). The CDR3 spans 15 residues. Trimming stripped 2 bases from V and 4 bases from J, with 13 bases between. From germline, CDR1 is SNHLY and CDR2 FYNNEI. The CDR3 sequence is CASSEIAGASDTQYF. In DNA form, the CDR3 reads TGTGCCAGCAGTGAAATCGCGGGGGCCTCAGATACGCAGTATTTT.

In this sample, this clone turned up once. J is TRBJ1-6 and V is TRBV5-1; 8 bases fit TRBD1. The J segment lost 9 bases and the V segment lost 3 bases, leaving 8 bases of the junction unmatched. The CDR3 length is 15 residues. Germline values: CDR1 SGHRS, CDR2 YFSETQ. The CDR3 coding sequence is TGCGCCAGCAGCTCCGGACAGGGAGGTTTTTCACCCCTCCACTTT. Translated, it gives CASSSGQGGFSPLHF.

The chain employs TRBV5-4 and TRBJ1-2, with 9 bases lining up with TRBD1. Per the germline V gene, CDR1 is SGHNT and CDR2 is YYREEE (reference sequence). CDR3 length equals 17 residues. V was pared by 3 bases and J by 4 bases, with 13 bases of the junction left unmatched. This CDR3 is CASSSISNRGLGYGYTF. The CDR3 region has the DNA TGTGCCAGCAGCTCCATTTCCAACAGGGGGCTTGGCTATGGCTACACCTTC.

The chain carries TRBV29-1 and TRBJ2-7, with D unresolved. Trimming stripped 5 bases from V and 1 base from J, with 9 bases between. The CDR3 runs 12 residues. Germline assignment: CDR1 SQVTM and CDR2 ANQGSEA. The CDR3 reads CSVIDNSYEQYF. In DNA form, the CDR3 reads TGCAGCGTTATCGACAATTCCTACGAGCAGTACTTC.

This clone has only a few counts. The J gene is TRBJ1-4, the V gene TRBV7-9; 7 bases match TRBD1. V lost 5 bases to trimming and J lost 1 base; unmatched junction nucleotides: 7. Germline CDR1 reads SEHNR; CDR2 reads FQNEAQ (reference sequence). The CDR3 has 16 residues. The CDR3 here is CASSIRTGQTNEKLFF. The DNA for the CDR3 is TGTGCCAGCAGCATTAGGACAGGCCAAACTAATGAAAAACTGTTTTTT.

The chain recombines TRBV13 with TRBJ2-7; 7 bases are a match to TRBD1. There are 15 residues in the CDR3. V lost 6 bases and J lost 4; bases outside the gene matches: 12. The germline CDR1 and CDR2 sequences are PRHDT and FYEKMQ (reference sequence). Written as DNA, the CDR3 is TGTGCCAGCAGGCTGCACAGGGGCGCGGGTTACGAGCAGTACTTC. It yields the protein CASRLHRGAGYEQYF.

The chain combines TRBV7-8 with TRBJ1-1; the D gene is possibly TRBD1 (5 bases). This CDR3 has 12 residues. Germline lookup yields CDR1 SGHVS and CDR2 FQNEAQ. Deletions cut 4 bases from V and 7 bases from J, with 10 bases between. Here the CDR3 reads CASSSRQYEAFF. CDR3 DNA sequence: TGTGCCAGCAGCTCAAGACAGTATGAAGCTTTCTTT.

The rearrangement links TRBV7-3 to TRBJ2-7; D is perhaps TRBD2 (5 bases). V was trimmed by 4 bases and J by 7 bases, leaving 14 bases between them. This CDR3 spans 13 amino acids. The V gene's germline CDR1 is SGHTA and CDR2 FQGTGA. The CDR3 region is CASSSSTTGEQYF. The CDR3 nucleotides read TGTGCCAGCAGCTCCTCCACTACGGGAGAGCAGTACTTC.

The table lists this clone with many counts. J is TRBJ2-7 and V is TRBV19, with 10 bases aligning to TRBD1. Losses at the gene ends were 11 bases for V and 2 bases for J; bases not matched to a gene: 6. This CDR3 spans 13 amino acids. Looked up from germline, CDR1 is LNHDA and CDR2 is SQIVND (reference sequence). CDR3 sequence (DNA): TGTGCCTCGGGGGGGACAGGGGCCTACGAGCAGTACTTC. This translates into CASGGTGAYEQYF. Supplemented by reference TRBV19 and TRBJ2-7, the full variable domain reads DGGITQSPKYLFRKEGQNVTLSCEQNLNHDAMYWYRQDPGQGLRLIYYSQIVNDFQKGDIAEGYSVSREKKESFPLTVTSAQKNPTAFYLCASGGTGAYEQYFGPGTRLTVT.

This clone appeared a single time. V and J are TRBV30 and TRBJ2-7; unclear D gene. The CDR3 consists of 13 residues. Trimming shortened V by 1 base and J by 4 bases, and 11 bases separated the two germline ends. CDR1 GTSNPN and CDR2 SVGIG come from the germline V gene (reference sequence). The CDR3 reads CAWSANSLYEQYF. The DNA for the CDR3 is TGTGCCTGGAGTGCTAACTCCCTGTACGAGCAGTACTTC.

The CDR3 DNA sequence: TGTGCCAGCAGCTTAGAGCGGGGGGGCCGAGATACGCAGTATTTT. Protein sequence: CASSLERGGRDTQYF. The chain is built from TRBV7-8 and TRBJ2-3; 10 bases line up with TRBD2. The germline V gene encodes CDR1 SGHVS and CDR2 FQNEAQ. The CDR3 runs 15 residues. V shed 1 base, J shed 5 bases, and the junction held 3 bases outside the gene matches.

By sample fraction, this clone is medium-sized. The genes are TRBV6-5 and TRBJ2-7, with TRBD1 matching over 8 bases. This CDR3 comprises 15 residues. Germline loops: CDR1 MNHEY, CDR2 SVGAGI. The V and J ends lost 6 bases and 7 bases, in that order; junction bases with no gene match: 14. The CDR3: CASSPSRQGSREQYF. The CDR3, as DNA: TGTGCCAGCAGCCCGTCTCGACAGGGGTCGCGGGAGCAGTACTTC.

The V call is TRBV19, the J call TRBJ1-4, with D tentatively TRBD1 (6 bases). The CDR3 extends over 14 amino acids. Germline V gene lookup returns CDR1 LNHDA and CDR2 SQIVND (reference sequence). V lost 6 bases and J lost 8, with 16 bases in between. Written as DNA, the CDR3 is TGTGCCAGTAGCGACCGGGACATTGGCGAAAAACTGTTTTTT. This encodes CASSDRDIGEKLFF.

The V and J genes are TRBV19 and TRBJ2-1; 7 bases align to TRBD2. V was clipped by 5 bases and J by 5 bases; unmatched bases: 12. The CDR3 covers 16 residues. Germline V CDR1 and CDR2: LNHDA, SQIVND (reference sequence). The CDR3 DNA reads TGTGCCAGTAGTCCGCCGGGGAGCGGGGTCCACAATGAGCAGTTCTTC. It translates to CASSPPGSGVHNEQFF.

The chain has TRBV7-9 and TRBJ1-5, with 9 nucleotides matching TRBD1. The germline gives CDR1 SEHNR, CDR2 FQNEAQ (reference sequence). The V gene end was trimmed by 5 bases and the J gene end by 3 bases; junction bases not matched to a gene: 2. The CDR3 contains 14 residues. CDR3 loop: CASSRTGDNQPQHF. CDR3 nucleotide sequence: TGTGCCAGCAGCCGGACAGGGGACAATCAGCCCCAGCATTTT.

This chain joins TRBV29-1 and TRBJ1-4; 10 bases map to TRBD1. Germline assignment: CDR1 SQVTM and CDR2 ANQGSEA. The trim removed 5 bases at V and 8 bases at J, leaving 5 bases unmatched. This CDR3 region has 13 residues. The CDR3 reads CSVSGTGDEKLFF. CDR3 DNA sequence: TGCAGCGTTTCCGGGACAGGGGACGAAAAACTGTTTTTT.

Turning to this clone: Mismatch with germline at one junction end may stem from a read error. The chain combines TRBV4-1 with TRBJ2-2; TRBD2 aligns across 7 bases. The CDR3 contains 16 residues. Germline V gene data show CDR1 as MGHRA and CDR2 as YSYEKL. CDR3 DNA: TGCGCCAGCAGCCAAGTCGGGGGGACGAAAACCGGGGAGCTGTTTTTT. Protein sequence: CASSQVGGTKTGELFF.

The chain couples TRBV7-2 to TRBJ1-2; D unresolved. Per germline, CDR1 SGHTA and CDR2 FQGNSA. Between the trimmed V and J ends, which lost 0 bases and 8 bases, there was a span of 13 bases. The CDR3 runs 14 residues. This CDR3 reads CASSLAVVESGYTF. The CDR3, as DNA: TGTGCCAGCAGCTTAGCGGTGGTCGAGAGCGGCTACACCTTC. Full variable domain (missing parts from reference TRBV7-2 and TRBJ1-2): GAGVSQSPSNKVTEKGKDVELRCDPISGHTALYWYRQSLGQGLEFLIYFQGNSAPDKSGLPSDRFSAERTGGSVSTLTIQRTQQEDSAVYLCASSLAVVESGYTFGSGTRLTVV.

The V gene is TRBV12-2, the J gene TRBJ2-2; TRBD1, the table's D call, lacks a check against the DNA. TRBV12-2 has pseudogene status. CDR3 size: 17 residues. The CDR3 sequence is CASRLAPGQGSTGELFF. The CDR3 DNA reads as TGTGCAAGTCGCTTAGCCCCGGGACAGGGGAGTACCGGGGAGCTGTTTTTT.

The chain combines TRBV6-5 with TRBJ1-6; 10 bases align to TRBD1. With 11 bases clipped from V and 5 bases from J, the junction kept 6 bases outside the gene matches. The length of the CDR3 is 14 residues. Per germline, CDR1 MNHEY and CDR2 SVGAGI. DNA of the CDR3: TGTGCCTCGGAGGGGACAGGGGATAATTCACCCCTCCACTTT. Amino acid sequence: CASEGTGDNSPLHF.

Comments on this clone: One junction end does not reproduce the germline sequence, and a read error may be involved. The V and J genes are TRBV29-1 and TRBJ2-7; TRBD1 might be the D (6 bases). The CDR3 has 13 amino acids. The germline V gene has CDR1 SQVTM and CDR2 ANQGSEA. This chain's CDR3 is CSVSRDTTYKQYF. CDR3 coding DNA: TGCAGCGTCTCCCGGGACACTACCTACAAGCAGTACTTC.

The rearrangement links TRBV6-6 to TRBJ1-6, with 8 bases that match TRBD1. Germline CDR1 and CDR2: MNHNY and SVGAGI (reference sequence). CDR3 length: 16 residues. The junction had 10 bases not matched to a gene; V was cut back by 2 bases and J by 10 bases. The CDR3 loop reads CASSYGLAGGTSPLHF. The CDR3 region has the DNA TGTGCCAGCAGTTACGGTTTGGCAGGGGGCACGTCACCCCTCCACTTT.

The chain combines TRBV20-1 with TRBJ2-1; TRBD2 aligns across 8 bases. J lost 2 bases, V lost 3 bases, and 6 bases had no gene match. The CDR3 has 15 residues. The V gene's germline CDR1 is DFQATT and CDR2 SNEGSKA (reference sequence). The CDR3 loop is CSASPRGGTYNEQFF. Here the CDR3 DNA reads TGCAGTGCTAGTCCTCGGGGGGGTACCTACAATGAGCAGTTCTTC.

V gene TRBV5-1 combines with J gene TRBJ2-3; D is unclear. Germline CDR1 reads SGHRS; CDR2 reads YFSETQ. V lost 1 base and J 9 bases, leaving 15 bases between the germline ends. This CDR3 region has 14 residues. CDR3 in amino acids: CASSLKLASPTQYF. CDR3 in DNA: TGCGCCAGCAGCTTGAAGTTAGCCAGCCCCACGCAGTATTTT.

The CDR3 coding sequence is TGTGCCAGCAGTTGGGGGGGCCAGACGGAGACCCAGTACTTC. Its translation is CASSWGGQTETQYF. The rearrangement uses TRBV6-2 or TRBV6-3 and TRBJ2-5, with D possibly matching TRBD2 (7 bases). Germline V gives CDR1 MNHEY, CDR2 SVGEGT. This CDR3 contains 14 residues. The V gene lost 4 bases and the J gene lost 5 bases, with 14 bases spanning the gap.